The clone carrying this T cell receptor (beta chain) was picked up many times. The CDR3 regions of TCR beta were amplified from RNA transcripts. Initially, a first-round RT-PCR of the TCR CDR3 employed the HTBI primer set. TCRdb reprocessed the multiplex PCR reads via MiXCR and lists one record per CDR3 protein. The sample holds 200,000 to 250,000 distinct CDR3 sequences, about 15% seen once. Clinical symptoms, serum thyroxine and TRAb, thyroid ultrasound and orbital computed tomography were used for the diagnoses. These data belong to a study of T cells in Graves' hyperthyroidism and ophthalmopathy. Overall study: Peripheral blood was obtained at initial diagnosis, preceding any treatment.

V trimming: 2 bases; J trimming: 4 bases; junction bases outside the gene matches: 13. The CDR3 is made up of 17 amino acids. Germline V lookup: CDR1 MNHEY, CDR2 SVGAGI. The receptor's source is a woman aged 18-35 years with Graves' ophthalmopathy. Material for sequencing was blood. This chain joins TRBV6-5 and TRBJ1-1; 7 bases are shared with TRBD1. CDR3 in amino acids: CASSYANLRGRRTEAFF. The CDR3 DNA reads as TGTGCCAGCAGTTACGCAAACCTCAGGGGGAGACGCACTGAAGCTTTCTTT.